This T cell receptor (beta chain) was profiled in a study of technical replicates of blood from several donors. Here immunoSEQ multiplex PCR was the method, and the copy in TCRdb shows in-frame clones only, minus some. The sample consists of 80,000 to 100,000 clones, around 96% of them appearing once. The CDR3 consists of 14 residues. The ends were cut back, 4 bases at V and 3 bases at J, with 12 bases in the middle. CDR1 is SGHNT, CDR2 YENEEA, per germline. The chain is built from TRBV11-3 and TRBJ2-5; D may be TRBD1 (5 bases). The sequence was collected from a human donor in good health. The sequenced material came from T cells isolated from PBMCs. Written as DNA, the CDR3 is TGTGCCAGCAGCTCCAGGGTAGGAGAAGAGACCCAGTACTTC. This gives the protein CASSSRVGEETQYF. Supplemented by reference TRBV11-3 and TRBJ2-5, the full variable domain reads EAGVVQSPRYKIIEKKQPVAFWCNPISGHNTLYWYLQNLGQGPELLIRYENEEAVDDSQLPKDRFSAERLKGVDSTLKIQPAELGDSAVYLCASSSRVGEETQYFGPGTRLLVL.